The 3 T cell receptor beta chains listed next were all sequenced from one sample in a study of blood T cell repertoires in COVID-19. The repertoire was sequenced with immunoSEQ multiplex PCR; TCRdb's copy has only in-frame clones and lacks some. The repertoire has about 160,000 clones, around 83% of them found once; the top ten carry around 5%. Sequenced input: peripheral blood. The receptors originated from a woman aged 45-59 years with COVID-19, enrolled during active disease.

This sequence joins TRBV7-2 and TRBJ2-1, with TRBD1 matching 7 bases. The trim removed 4 bases at V and 8 bases at J, leaving 5 bases unmatched. This CDR3 is 13 amino acids long. Germline V gene sequence: CDR1 SGHTA, CDR2 FQGNSA. CDR3 sequence (DNA): TGTGCCAGCAGCTCCTCCAGGGGGTATGAGCAGTTCTTC. Translated: CASSSSRGYEQFF.

This chain connects TRBV7-2 to TRBJ1-2; TRBD1 is a possible D gene (5 bases). The ends were cut back, 1 base at V and 2 bases at J, with 11 bases in the middle. Germline-derived CDR1 and CDR2 are SGHTA and FQGNSA. This CDR3 has 15 amino acids. The CDR3 sequence is CASSLGSGLNYGYTF. The CDR3 DNA follows: TGTGCCAGCAGCTTAGGGTCAGGGTTGAACTATGGCTACACCTTC.

The chain joins TRBV5-1 to TRBJ1-6; D gene ambiguous. V was shortened by 4 bases and J by 7 bases, with 9 bases between the two germline ends. Germline V CDR1 and CDR2: SGHRS, YFSETQ. The CDR3 runs 13 residues. CDR3 nucleotides: TGCGCCAGCAGCCTAGACCAAAATTCACCCCTCCACTTT. Protein product: CASSLDQNSPLHF.